This TCR beta chain is from a study of blood T cell repertoires in COVID-19. This CDR3 has 13 residues. Trimming removed 6 bases from V and 3 bases from J; junction bases left unmatched: 3. Germline V gene data show CDR1 as MNHNS and CDR2 as SASEGT. Methods used by the authors: Using reference gene primer amplification, nucleated cell counts were estimated. Sequenced by immunoSEQ multiplex PCR; TCRdb stores in-frame clones only, minus some. The V and J calls and clone size are taken from that table; D and trimming were inferred from the DNA. The repertoire holds 280,000 or so clones, with about 83% as singletons. This clone was picked up a small number of times.

The chain uses TRBV6-1 and TRBJ2-3, with 7 bases matching TRBD1. Sequences were obtained from peripheral blood. The source is a woman between 50 and 59 years old who had recovered from COVID-19. The CDR3 sequence: CASREQGTDTQYF. The CDR3 coding sequence is TGTGCCAGCAGAGAACAGGGGACAGATACGCAGTATTTT.